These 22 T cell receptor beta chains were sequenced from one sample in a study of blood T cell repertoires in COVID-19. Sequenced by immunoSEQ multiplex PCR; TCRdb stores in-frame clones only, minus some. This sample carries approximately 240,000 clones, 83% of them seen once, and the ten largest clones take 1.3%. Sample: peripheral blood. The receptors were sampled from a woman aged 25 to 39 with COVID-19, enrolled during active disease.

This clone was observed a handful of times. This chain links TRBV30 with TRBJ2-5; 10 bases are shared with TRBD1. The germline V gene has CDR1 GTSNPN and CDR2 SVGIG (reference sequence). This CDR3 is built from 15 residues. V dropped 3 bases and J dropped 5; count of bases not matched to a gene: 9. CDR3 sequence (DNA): TGTGCCTGGAGACTACCGGGACAGGGGTGGGAGACCCAGTACTTC. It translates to CAWRLPGQGWETQYF. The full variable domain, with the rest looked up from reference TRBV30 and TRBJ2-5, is SQTIHQWPATLVQPVGSPLSLECTVEGTSNPNLYWYRQAAGRGLQLLFYSVGIGQISSEVPQNLSASRPQDRQFILSSKKLLLSDSGFYLCAWRLPGQGWETQYFGPGTRLLVL.

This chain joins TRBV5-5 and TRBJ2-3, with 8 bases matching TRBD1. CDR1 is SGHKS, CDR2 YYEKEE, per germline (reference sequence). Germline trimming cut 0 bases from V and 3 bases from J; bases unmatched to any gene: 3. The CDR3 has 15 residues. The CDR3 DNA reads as TGTGCCAGCAGCTTGGGAGACAGGGGAACAGATACGCAGTATTTT. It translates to CASSLGDRGTDTQYF.

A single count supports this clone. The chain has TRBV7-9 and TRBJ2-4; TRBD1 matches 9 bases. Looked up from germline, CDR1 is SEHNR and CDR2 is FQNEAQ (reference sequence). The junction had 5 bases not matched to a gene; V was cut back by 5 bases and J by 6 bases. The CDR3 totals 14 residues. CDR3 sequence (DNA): TGTGCCAGCAGCGCACCGGGACAGGGAAACATTCAGTACTTC. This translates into CASSAPGQGNIQYF.

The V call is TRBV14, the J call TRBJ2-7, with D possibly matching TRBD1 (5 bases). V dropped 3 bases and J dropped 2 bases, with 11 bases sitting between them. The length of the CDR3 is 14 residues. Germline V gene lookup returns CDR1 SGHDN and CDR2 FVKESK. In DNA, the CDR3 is TGTGCCAGCAGCCACATAAGGGGAACCTACGAGCAGTACTTC. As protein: CASSHIRGTYEQYF.

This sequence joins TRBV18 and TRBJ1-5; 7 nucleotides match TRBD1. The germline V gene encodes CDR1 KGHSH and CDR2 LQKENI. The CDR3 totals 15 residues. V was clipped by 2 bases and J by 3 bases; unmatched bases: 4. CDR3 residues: CASSPLQGPNQPQHF. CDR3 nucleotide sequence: TGTGCCAGCTCACCATTACAGGGGCCCAATCAGCCCCAGCATTTT.

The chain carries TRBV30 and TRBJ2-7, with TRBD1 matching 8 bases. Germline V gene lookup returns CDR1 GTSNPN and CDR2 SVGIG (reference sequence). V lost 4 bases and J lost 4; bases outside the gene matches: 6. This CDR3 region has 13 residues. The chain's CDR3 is CAWNLGQDYEQYF. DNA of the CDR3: TGTGCCTGGAACTTGGGACAGGATTACGAGCAGTACTTC.

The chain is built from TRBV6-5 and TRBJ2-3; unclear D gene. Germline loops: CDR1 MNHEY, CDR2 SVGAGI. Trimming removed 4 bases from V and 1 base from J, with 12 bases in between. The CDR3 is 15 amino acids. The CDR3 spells CASSSRPLGTDTQYF. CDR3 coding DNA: TGTGCCAGCAGTTCCCGTCCTTTAGGCACAGATACGCAGTATTTT.

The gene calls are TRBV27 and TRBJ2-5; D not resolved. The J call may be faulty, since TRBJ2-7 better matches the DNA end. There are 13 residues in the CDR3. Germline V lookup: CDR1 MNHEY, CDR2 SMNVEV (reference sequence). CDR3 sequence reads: CASSFTGTYEQYF. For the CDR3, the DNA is TGTGCCAGCAGTTTCACGGGTACCTACGAGCAGTACTTC.

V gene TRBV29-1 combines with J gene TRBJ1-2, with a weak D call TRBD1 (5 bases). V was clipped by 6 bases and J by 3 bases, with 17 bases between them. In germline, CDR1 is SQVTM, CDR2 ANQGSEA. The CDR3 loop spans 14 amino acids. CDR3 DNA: TGCAGCGTCGAAAGTCCAGGGTTGTACTATGGCTACACCTTC. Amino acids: CSVESPGLYYGYTF.

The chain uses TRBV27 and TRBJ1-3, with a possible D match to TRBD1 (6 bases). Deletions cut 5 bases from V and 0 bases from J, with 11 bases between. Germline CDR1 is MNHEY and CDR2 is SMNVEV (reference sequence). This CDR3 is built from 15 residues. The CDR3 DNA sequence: TGTGCCAGCAGTCGGGACAACCGCTCTGGAAACACCATATATTTT. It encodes CASSRDNRSGNTIYF.

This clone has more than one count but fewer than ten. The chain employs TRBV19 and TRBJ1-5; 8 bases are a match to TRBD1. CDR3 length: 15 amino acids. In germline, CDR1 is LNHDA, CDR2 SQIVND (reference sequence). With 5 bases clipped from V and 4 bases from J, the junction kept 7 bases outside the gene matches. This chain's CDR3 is CASSAQGAWNQPQHF. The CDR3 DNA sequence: TGTGCCAGTAGTGCCCAGGGGGCATGGAATCAGCCCCAGCATTTT.

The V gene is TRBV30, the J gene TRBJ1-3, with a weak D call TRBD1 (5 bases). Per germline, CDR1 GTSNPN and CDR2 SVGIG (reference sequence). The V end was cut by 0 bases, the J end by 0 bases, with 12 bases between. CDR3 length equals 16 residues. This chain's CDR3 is CAWSVGWGNSGNTIYF. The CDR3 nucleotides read TGTGCCTGGAGTGTCGGTTGGGGCAACTCTGGAAACACCATATATTTT.

CDR3: CASSMIAAPSYNEQFF. For the CDR3, the DNA is TGTGCCAGCAGCATGATAGCGGCTCCCTCCTACAATGAGCAGTTCTTC. The chain combines TRBV9 with TRBJ2-1, with D perhaps TRBD2 (6 bases). Per the germline V gene, CDR1 is SGDLS and CDR2 is YYNGEE. The CDR3 runs 16 residues. Trimming took 4 bases from V and 0 from J, leaving 14 bases between them. Together with reference TRBV9 and TRBJ2-1, the CDR3 gives the full variable domain: DSGVTQTPKHLITATGQRVTLRCSPRSGDLSVYWYQQSLDQGLQFLIQYYNGEERAKGNILERFSAQQFPDLHSELNLSSLELGDSALYFCASSMIAAPSYNEQFFGPGTRLTVL.

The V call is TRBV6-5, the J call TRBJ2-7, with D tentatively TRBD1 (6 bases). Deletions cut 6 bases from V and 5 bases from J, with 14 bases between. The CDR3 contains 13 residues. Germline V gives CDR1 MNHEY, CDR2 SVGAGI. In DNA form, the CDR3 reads TGTGCCAGCAGCGTCCAGGGGAGAAACGAGCAGTACTTC. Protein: CASSVQGRNEQYF.

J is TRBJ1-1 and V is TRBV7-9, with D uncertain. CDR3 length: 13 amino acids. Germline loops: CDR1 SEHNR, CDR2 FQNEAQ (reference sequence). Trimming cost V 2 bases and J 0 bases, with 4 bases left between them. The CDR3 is CASSLSVNTEAFF. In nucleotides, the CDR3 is TGTGCCAGCAGCTTATCCGTGAACACTGAAGCTTTCTTT.

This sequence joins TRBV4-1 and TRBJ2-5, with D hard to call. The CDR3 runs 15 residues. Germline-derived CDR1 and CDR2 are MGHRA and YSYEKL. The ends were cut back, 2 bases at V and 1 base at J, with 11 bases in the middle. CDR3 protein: CASSQFPQTQETQYF. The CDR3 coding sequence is TGCGCCAGCAGCCAATTCCCACAGACCCAAGAGACCCAGTACTTC.

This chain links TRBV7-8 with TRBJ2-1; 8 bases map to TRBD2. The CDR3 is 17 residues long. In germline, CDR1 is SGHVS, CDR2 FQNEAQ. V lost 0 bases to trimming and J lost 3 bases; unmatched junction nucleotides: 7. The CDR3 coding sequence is TGTGCCAGCAGCTTAGCGGGGGCGGGGGGAGGCTACAATGAGCAGTTCTTC. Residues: CASSLAGAGGGYNEQFF.

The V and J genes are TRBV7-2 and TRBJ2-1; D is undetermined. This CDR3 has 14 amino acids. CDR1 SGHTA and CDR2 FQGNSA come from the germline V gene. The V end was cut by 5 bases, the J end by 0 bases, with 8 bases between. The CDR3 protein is CASSPGLSYNEQFF. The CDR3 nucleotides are TGTGCCAGCAGCCCGGGTCTCTCCTACAATGAGCAGTTCTTC.

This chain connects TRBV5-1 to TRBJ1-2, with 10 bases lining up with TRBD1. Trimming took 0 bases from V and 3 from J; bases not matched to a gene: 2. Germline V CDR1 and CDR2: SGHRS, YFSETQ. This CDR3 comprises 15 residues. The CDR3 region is CASSLGQGADYGYTF. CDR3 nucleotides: TGCGCCAGCAGCTTGGGACAGGGGGCGGACTATGGCTACACCTTC.

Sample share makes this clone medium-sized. The CDR3 protein is CASSQAIIGDYGYTF. In DNA form, the CDR3 reads TGCGCCAGCAGCCAAGCTATAATAGGGGACTATGGCTACACCTTC. The chain carries TRBV4-3 and TRBJ1-2; possible D gene TRBD1, 5 bases. The V gene lost 1 base and the J gene lost 3 bases, with 12 bases spanning the gap. CDR1 LGHNA and CDR2 YSLEER come from the germline V gene. The CDR3 has 15 amino acids.

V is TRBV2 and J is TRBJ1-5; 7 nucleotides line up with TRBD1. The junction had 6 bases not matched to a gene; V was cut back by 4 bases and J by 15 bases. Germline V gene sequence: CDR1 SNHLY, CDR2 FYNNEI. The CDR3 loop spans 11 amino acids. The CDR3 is CASSGTGPVHF. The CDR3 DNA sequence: TGTGCCAGCAGTGGGACAGGCCCCGTGCATTTT.

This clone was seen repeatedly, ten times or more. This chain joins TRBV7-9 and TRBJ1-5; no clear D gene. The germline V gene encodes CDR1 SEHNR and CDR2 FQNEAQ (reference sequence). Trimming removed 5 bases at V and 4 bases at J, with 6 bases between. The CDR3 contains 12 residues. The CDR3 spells CASSNENQPQHF. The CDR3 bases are TGTGCCAGCAGCAATGAGAATCAGCCCCAGCATTTT.